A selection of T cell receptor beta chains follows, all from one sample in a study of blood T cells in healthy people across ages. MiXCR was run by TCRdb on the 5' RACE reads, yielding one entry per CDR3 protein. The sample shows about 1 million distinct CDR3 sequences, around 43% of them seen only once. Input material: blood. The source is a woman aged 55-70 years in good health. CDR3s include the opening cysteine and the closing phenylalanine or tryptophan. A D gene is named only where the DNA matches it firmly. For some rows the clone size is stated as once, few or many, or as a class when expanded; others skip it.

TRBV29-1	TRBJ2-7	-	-	TGCAGCGTTAGGGTCACGAGCTCCTGCGAGCAGTACTTC	CSVRVTSSCEQYF
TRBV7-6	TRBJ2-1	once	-	TGTGCCAGCAGCTTTGGCCAGCGCCTTTACAATGAGCAGTTCTTC	CASSFGQRLYNEQFF
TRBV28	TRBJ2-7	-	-	TGTGCCAGTGGTGGGACGGGCTCCTACGAGCAGTACTTC	CASGGTGSYEQYF
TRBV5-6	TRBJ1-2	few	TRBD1	TGTGCCAGCAGCTTGATAACAGGGGGGCCCTATGGCTACACCTTC	CASSLITGGPYGYTF
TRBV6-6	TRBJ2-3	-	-	TGTGCCAGCAGTTATGAACTGTTAACCGATGCACAGTTGTCGCAGTATTTT	CASSYELLTDAQLSQYF
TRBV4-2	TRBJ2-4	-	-	TGTGCCAGCAGCCGCATACAGGGTGATGAAAACATTCAGTACTTC	CASSRIQGDENIQYF
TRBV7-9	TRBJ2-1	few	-	TGTGCCAGCAGCTCCCGGGGCACCGCTGGGAACAATGAGCAGTTCTTC	CASSSRGTAGNNEQFF
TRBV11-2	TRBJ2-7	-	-	TGTGCCAGCTCGGAGGGTCTCTGGTCCTACGAGCAGTACTTC	CASSEGLWSYEQYF
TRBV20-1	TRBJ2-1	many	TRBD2	TGCAGTGCCGGACAGGGACTAGCGGGATGGGATGAGCAGTTCTTC	CSAGQGLAGWDEQFF
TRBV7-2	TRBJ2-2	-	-	TGTGCCAGCAGCAACCGACAGGGAGGCACCGGGGAGCTGTTTTTT	CASSNRQGGTGELFF
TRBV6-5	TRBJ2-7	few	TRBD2	TGTGCCAGCAGGCCACAGAGCGGGAGCGGCTACGAGCAGTACTTC	CASRPQSGSGYEQYF
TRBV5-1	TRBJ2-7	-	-	TGCGCCAGCAGCTCCCGCGACAGCCGCGCTAACGAGCGGTACTTC	CASSSRDSRANERYF
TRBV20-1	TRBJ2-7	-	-	TGCAGTGCTAGTGCCGGAACTGGCTACGAGCAGTACTTC	CSASAGTGYEQYF
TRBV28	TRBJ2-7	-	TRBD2	TGTGCCAGCAGCGCTACTAGCGCCTCCGGGGAGCAGTACTTC	CASSATSASGEQYF
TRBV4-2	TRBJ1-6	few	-	TGTGCCAGCAGCCAAGATGGGTCACTTGTTAATTCACCCCTCCACTTT	CASSQDGSLVNSPLHF
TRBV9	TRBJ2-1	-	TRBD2	TGTGCCAGCAGCGTGACTAGCGGGGCTTCCTACAATGAGCAGTTCTTC	CASSVTSGASYNEQFF
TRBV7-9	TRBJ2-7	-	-	TGTGCCAGCAGCTCCCCGGGACGCTTTGACCACGAGCAGTACTTC	CASSSPGRFDHEQYF
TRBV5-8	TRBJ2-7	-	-	TGTGCCAGCACCGTCCAGGCAACCTACAATGAGCAGTACTTC	CASTVQATYNEQYF
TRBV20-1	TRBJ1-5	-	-	TGCAGTGCTAACAATCAGCCCCAGCATTTT	CSANNQPQHF
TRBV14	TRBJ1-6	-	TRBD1	TGTGCCAGCAGACCAAGCGACAGGGGATACTATAATTCACCCCTCCACTTT	CASRPSDRGYYNSPLHF
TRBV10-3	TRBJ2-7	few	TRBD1	TGTGCCATCAGGATCGGGACAGCCTACGAGCAGTACTTC	CAIRIGTAYEQYF
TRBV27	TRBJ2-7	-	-	TGTGCCAGCATTTTACGGGGAGGACGCGAGCAGTACTTC	CASILRGGREQYF
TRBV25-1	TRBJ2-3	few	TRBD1	TGTGCCAGCAGGACCACAGGGGGCGCGACAGATACGCAGTATTTT	CASRTTGGATDTQYF
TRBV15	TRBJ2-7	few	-	TGTGCCACCAGCAACCCTTTGCAGGGTTTCTACGAGCAGTACTTC	CATSNPLQGFYEQYF